This TCR beta chain was identified in a study of T cells in tuberculosis. Study summary: Sequenced TCRs come from CD1B-GMM tetramer-binding T cells. Overall study findings and caveats: T cells binding CD1B-GMM tetramer weakly possibly escaped the sort.

After thawing and overnight rest, PBMC were stained with GMM-loaded CD1B tetramer, viability dye and anti-CD3 for sorting. The lipid loaded on the CD1B tetramers was C32 glucose monomycolate from Rhodococcus equi. Each donor contributed some 100,000 sorted tetramer-negative cells. The V end lost 0 bases, the J end lost 0 bases, and 9 bases lay between the germline ends. From germline, CDR1 is MGHRA and CDR2 YSYEKL. The CDR3 extends over 16 amino acids. Sequencing of TCR-alpha and TCR-beta chains was unpaired. Measured with immunoSEQ multiplex PCR; TCRdb has only the in-frame clones, and not every one. The sample comprises 88,000 or so clones, approximately 91% of which are singletons, and approximately 2% rests with the top ten.

Sequenced sample: CD1b-GMM tetramer-negative cells sorted from PBMCs. This sequence originates from an adult woman with latent tuberculosis. The chain joins TRBV4-1 to TRBJ1-5; perhaps TRBD1 as D (5 bases). The CDR3 nucleotides are TGCGCCAGCAGCCAAGATGGAGGGGATAGCAATCAGCCCCAGCATTTT. As protein: CASSQDGGDSNQPQHF.